This TCR beta chain was observed in a study of cytomegalovirus exposure and HLA in healthy donors. Study-level information: From some 190 million T cells, an earlier analysis saw 90 million to 130 million unique TCR beta sequences. Whole-study results and caveats: Among TCR beta chains of equal frequency, HLA-associated ones were more clonally expanded in a later analysis.

Vbeta (60) and Jbeta (13) primers were used in the PCR. Original processing notes: Later reanalysis found roughly 80 million unique TCR beta chains, roughly 9.9 million of them shared. The data were produced by immunoSEQ multiplex PCR, yet TCRdb's version contains in-frame clones alone and is incomplete. V and J calls and clone size are as listed in that table; D and trimming were resolved from the DNA. The table records 150,000 to 200,000 clones, around 84% of them present only once. To note about this clone: What it binds is not known.

The source material was PBMCs. This receptor was taken from a woman between 45 and 60 years old in good health and CMV-seropositive.

The CDR3 here is CASSLSAGLNSPLHF. The CDR3 DNA follows: TGTGCCAGCAGCTTGTCGGCAGGATTGAATTCACCCCTCCACTTT. V and J are TRBV5-6 and TRBJ1-6; D gene uncertain. Germline V gene sequence: CDR1 SGHDT, CDR2 YYEEEE. Trimming cost V 1 base and J 7 bases, with 12 bases left between them. The CDR3 is made up of 15 amino acids.